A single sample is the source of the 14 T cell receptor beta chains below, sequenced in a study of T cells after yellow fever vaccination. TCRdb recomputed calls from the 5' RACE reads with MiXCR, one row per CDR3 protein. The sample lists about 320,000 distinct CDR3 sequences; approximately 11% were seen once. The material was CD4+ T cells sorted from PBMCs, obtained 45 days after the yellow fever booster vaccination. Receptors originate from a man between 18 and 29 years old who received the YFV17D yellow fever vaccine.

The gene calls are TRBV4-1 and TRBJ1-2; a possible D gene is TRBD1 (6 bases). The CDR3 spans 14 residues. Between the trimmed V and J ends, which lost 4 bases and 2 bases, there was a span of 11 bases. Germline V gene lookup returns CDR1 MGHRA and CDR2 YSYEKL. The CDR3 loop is CASSPWTANYGYTF. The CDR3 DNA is TGCGCCAGCAGCCCATGGACAGCCAACTATGGCTACACCTTC.

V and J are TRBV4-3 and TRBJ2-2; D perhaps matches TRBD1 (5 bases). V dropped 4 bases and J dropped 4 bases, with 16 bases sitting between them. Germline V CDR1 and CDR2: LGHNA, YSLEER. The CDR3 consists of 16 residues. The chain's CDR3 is CASSPRGGISTGELFF. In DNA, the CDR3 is TGCGCCAGCAGCCCTAGGGGCGGTATCAGCACCGGGGAGCTGTTTTTT.

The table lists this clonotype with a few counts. CDR3: CSAPLPGTYGYTF. CDR3 nucleotide sequence: TGCAGTGCACCCCTCCCGGGGACCTATGGCTACACCTTC. The rearrangement uses TRBV20-1 and TRBJ1-2; the D gene is possibly TRBD1 (5 bases). Germline V gives CDR1 DFQATT, CDR2 SNEGSKA (reference sequence). Trimming shortened V by 6 bases and J by 4 bases, and 15 bases separated the two germline ends. The length of the CDR3 is 13 residues.

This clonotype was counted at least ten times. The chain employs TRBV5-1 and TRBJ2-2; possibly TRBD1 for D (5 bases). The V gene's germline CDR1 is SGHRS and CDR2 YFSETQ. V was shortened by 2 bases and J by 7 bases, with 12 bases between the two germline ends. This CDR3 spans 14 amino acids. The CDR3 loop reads CASSFSQGGGELFF. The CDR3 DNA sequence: TGCGCCAGCAGCTTCTCGCAGGGCGGCGGGGAGCTGTTTTTT.

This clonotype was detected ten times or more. The CDR3 region is CAISGREGNTEAFF. CDR3 coding DNA: TGTGCCATCAGTGGAAGGGAGGGGAACACTGAAGCTTTCTTT. This chain joins TRBV10-3 and TRBJ1-1; D unresolved. The V gene lost 4 bases and the J gene lost 1 base, with 10 bases spanning the gap. The CDR3 spans 14 residues. CDR1 is ENHRY and CDR2 is SYGVKD in the germline V gene.

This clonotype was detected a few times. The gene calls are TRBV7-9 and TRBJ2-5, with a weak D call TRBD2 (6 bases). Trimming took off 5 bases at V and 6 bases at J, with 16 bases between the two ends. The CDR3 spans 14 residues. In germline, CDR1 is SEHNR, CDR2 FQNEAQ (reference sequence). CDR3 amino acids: CASSQSTSPQTQYF. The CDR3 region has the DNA TGTGCCAGCAGCCAATCTACTAGCCCCCAGACCCAGTACTTC. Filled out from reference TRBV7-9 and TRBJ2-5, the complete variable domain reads DTGVSQNPRHKITKRGQNVTFRCDPISEHNRLYWYRQTLGQGPEFLTYFQNEAQLEKSRLLSDRFSAERPKGSFSTLEIQRTEQGDSAMYLCASSQSTSPQTQYFGPGTRLLVL.

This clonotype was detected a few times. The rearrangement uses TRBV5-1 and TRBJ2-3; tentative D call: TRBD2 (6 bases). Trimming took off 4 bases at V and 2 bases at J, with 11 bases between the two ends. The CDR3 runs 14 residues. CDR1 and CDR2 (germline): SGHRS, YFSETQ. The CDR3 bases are TGCGCCAGCAGCGCGGGGCAGACCACAGATACGCAGTATTTT. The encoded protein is CASSAGQTTDTQYF. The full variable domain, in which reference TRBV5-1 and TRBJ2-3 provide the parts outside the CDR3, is KAGVTQTPRYLIKTRGQQVTLSCSPISGHRSVSWYQQTPGQGLQFLFEYFSETQRNKGNFPGRFSGRQFSNSRSEMNVSTLELGDSALYLCASSAGQTTDTQYFGPGTRLTVL.

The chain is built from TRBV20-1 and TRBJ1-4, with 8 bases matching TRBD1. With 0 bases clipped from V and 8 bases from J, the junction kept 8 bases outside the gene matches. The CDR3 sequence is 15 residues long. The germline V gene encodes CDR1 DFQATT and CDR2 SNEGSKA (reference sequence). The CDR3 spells CSARDLTRTGEKLFF. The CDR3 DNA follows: TGCAGTGCTAGAGATCTGACGAGGACAGGGGAAAAACTGTTTTTT.

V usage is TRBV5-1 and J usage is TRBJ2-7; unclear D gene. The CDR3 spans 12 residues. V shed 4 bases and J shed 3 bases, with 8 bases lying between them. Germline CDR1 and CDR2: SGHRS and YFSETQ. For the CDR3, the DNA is TGCGCCAGCAGCATATACAGCTACGAGCAGTACGTC. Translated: CASSIYSYEQYV.

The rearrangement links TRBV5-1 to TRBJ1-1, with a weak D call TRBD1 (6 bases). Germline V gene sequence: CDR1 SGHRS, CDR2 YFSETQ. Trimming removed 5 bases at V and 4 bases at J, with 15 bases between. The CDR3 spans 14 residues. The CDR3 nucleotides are TGCGCCAGCAGTTCGGGGGCCCGGAGCACTGAAGCTTTCTTT. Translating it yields CASSSGARSTEAFF.

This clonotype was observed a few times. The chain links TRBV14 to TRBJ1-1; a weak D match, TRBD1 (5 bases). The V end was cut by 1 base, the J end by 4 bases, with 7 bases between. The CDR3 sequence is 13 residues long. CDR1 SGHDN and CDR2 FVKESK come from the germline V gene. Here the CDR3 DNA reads TGTGCCAGCAGCCAAGCAGGGTTCACTGAAGCTTTCTTT. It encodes CASSQAGFTEAFF.

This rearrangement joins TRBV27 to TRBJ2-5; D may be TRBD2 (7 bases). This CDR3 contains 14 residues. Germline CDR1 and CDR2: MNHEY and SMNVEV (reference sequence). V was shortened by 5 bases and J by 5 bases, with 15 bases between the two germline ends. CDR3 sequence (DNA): TGTGCCAGCAGTACGGGGGGCTGGGAGGAGACCCAGTACTTC. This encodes CASSTGGWEETQYF.

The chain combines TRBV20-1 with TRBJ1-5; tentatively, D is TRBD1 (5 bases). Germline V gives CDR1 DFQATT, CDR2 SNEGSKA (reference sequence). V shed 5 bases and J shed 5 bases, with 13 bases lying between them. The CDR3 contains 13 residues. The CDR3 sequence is CSAHTKTDQPQHF. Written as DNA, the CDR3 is TGCAGTGCTCACACCAAGACAGATCAGCCCCAGCATTTT.

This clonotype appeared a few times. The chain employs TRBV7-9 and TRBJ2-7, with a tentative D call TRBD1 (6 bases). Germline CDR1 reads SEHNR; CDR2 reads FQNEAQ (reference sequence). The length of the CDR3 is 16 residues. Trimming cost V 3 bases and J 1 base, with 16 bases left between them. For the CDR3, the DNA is TGTGCCAGCAGCTTGAGTTGGGGGCGAAAATCCTACGAGCAGTACTTC. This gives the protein CASSLSWGRKSYEQYF.